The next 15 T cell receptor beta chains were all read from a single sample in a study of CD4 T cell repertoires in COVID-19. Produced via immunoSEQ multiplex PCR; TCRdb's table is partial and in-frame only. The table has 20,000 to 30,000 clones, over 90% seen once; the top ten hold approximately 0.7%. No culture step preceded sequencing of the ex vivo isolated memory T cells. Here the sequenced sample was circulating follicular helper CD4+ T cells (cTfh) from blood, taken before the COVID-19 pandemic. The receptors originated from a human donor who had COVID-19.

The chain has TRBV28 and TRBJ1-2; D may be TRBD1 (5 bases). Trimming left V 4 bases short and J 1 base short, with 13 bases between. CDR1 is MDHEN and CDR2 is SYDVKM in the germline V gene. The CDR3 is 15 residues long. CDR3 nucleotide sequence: TGTGCCAGCAGTTCGACAGTCATGAATAACTATGGCTACACCTTC. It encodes CASSSTVMNNYGYTF.

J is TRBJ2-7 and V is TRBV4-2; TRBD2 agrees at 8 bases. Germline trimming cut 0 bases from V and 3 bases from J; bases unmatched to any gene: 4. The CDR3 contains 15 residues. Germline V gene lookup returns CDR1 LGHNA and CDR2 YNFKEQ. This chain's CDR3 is CASSQEWTSSYEQYF. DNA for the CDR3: TGTGCCAGCAGCCAAGAGTGGACTAGCAGCTACGAGCAGTACTTC.

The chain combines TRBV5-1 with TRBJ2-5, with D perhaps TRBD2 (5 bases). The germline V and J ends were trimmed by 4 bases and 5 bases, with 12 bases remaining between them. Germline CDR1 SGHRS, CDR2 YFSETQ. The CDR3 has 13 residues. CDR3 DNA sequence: TGCGCCAGCAGCCCCTCGGGGAAGGAGACCCAGTACTTC. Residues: CASSPSGKETQYF.

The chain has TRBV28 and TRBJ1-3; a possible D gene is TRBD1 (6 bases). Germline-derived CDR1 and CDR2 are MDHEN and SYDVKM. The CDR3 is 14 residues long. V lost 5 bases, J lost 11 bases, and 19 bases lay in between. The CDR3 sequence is CASSPPGTTISIYF. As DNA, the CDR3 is TGTGCCAGCAGTCCCCCCGGGACAACAATCTCCATATATTTT. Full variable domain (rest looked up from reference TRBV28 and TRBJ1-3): DVKVTQSSRYLVKRTGEKVFLECVQDMDHENMFWYRQDPGLGLRLIYFSYDVKMKEKGDIPEGYSVSREKKERFSLILESASTNQTSMYLCASSPPGTTISIYFGEGSWLTVV.

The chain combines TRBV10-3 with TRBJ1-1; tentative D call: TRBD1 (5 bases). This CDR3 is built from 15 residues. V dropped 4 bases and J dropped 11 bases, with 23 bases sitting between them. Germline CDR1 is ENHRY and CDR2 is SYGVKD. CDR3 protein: CAISAGDPGGKGAFF. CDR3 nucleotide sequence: TGTGCCATCAGTGCCGGGGACCCGGGGGGTAAAGGGGCTTTCTTT.

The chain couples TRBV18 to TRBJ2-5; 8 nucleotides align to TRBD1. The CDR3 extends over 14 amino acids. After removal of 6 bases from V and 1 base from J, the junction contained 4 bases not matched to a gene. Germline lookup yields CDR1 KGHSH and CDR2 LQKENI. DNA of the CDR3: TGTGCCAGCTCGACGACAGGGGTCCAAGAGACCCAGTACTTC. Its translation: CASSTTGVQETQYF.

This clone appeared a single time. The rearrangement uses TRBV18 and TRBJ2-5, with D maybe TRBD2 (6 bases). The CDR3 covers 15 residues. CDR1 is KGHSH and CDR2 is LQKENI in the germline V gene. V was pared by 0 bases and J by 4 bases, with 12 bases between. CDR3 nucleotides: TGTGCCAGCTCACCACCGGAGGGGAATGGAGAGACCCAGTACTTC. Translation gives CASSPPEGNGETQYF.

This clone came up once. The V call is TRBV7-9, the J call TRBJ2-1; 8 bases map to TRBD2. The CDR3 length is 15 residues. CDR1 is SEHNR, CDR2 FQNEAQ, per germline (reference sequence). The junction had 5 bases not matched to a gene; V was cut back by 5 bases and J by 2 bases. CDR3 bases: TGTGCCAGCAGCGCTGGACTAGCCCCCTACAATGAGCAGTTCTTC. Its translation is CASSAGLAPYNEQFF.

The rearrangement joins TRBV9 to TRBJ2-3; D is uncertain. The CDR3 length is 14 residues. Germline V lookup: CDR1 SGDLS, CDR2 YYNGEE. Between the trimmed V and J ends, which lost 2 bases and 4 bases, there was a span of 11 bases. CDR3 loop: CASSVGGQADTQYF. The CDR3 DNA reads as TGTGCCAGCAGCGTGGGTGGGCAGGCAGATACGCAGTATTTT.

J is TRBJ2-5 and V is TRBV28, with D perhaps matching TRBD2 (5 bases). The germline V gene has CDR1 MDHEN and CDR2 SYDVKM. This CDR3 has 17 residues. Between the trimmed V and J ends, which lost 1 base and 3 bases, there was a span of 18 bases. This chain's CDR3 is CASSLSASRGPKETQYF. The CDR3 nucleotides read TGTGCCAGCAGTTTATCGGCTAGCCGAGGCCCCAAAGAGACCCAGTACTTC.

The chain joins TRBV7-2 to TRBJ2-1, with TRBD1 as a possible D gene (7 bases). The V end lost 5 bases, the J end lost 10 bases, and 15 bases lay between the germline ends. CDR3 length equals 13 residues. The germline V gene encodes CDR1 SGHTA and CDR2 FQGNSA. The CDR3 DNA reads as TGTGCCAGCAGCCAGGGGGGTCCCACCGAGCAGTTCTTC. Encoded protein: CASSQGGPTEQFF.

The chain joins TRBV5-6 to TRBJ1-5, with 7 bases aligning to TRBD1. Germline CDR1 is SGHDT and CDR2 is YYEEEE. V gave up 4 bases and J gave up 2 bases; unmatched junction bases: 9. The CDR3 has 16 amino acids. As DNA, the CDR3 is TGTGCCAGCAGCCCCTCCCGGGACAGAGGCAATCAGCCCCAGCATTTT. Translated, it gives CASSPSRDRGNQPQHF.

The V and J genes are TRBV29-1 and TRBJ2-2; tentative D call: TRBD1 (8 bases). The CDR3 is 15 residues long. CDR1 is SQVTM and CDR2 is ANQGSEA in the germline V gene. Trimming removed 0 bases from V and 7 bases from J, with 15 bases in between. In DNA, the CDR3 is TGCAGCGTTGAAGATTATACAGGGGGGGGCGGGGAGCTGTTTTTT. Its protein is CSVEDYTGGGGELFF.

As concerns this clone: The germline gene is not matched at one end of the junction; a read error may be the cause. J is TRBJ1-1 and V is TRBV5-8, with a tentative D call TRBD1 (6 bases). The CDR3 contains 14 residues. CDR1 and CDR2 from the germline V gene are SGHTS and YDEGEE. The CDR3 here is CAGSTGHVNTEAFF. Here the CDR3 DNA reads TGTGCCGGCAGCACGGGACACGTGAACACTGAAGCTTTCTTT. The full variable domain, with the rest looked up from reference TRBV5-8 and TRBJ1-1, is EAGVTQSPTHLIKTRGQQATLRCSPISGHTSVYWYQQALGLGLQFLLWYDEGEERNRGNFPPRFSGRQFPNYSSELNVNALELEDSALYLCAGSTGHVNTEAFFGQGTRLTVV.

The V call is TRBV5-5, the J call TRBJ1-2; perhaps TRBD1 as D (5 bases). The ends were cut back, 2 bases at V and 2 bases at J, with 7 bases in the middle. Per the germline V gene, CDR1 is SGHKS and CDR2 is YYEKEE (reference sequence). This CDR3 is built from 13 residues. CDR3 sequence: CASSFDSNYGYTF. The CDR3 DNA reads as TGTGCCAGCAGCTTTGACAGCAACTATGGCTACACCTTC. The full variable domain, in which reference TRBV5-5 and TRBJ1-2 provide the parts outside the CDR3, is DAGVTQSPTHLIKTRGQQVTLRCSPISGHKSVSWYQQVLGQGPQFIFQYYEKEERGRGNFPDRFSARQFPNYSSELNVNALLLGDSALYLCASSFDSNYGYTFGSGTRLTVV.